Listed below are T cell receptor beta chains from one sample, sequenced in a study of Ad26.COV2.S vaccination and SARS-CoV-2 variants. Here immunoSEQ multiplex PCR was the method, and the copy in TCRdb shows in-frame clones only, minus some. The data hold a few hundred thousand clones, with approximately 92% observed a single time. Sequenced material: peripheral blood, taken in a trial of Ad26.COV2.S vaccine versus placebo. These receptors originate from a person between 18 and 59 years old who received the Ad26.COV2.S COVID-19 vaccine or a placebo. CDR3s leave out the opening cysteine and the closing phenylalanine or tryptophan. The order of the fields is J gene, V gene, CDR3 protein.

>TRBJ1-1|TRBV3-1/TRBV3-2
ASSQALSGVYTEAF
>TRBJ1-1|TRBV30
AWSLNIGTEAF
>TRBJ1-6|TRBV7-8
ASSLVHRSKQNNSPLH
>TRBJ2-3|TRBV5-1
ASNDQGAGDTQY
>TRBJ2-1|TRBV14
ASSHGGASYNEQF
>TRBJ2-7|TRBV6-5
ASSYGDRGLYEQY
>TRBJ2-3|TRBV7-2
ASSVGFKETDTQY
>TRBJ1-2|TRBV25-1
ASSDPPQGAGYGYT
>TRBJ1-5|TRBV7-9
ASSLGGTGGNQPQH
>TRBJ1-6|TRBV9
ASSVGGGTTNSPLH
>TRBJ2-7|TRBV28
ASGGGYEQY
>TRBJ2-3|TRBV5-6
ASSNGGVEDTQY
>TRBJ1-6|TRBV27
ASAPAIGPGGSPLH
>TRBJ1-1|TRBV5-4
ASNEDRGNTEAF
>TRBJ2-5|TRBV5-1
ASSAGPGQQETQY
>TRBJ1-1|TRBV9
ASSGWGGVDDTEAF
>TRBJ1-1|TRBV28
ASSFSNTEAF
>TRBJ2-5|TRBV18
ASSLSSGETQY
>TRBJ2-3|TRBV27
ASSSRTDTQY
>TRBJ2-5|TRBV6-5
ASSSPETQY
>TRBJ1-5|TRBV5-5
ASSREGAASNQPQH
>TRBJ2-1|TRBV7-2
ASSLEGTQPNNEQF
>TRBJ2-5|TRBV7-8
ASSRDRASETQY
>TRBJ2-3|TRBV28
ASSLSGGYTDTQY
>TRBJ2-1|TRBV27
ASTPWGGFYNEQF
>TRBJ1-2|TRBV28
ASSFQNYGYT
>TRBJ2-2|TRBV11-2
ASSLVLGGMLTGELF
>TRBJ1-3|TRBV20-1
SASSGGRNTIY
>TRBJ2-1|TRBV19
ASSMEWGRAGHEQF
>TRBJ2-7|TRBV19
ASSNPRGASDNTGYEQY
>TRBJ2-2|TRBV6-5
ASSYGLTSDTGELF
>TRBJ2-7|TRBV28
ASSPKGPNIYEQY
>TRBJ1-5|TRBV3-1/TRBV3-2
ASSPGGTRNQPQH
>TRBJ2-5|TRBV11-2
ASSLGDRVLQETQY
>TRBJ1-2|TRBV24-1
ATSDPRYGYT
>TRBJ2-6|TRBV6-1
ASSGKAILSGANVLT
>TRBJ2-5|TRBV11-2
ASSLFPGGETQY
>TRBJ2-6|TRBV5-8
ASSPVAGANVLT
>TRBJ2-7|TRBV6-6
ASSYSGQTSNEQY
>TRBJ2-5|TRBV5-1
ASSSTGGETQY
>TRBJ1-2|TRBV7-2
ASSLALRGSNYGYT
>TRBJ1-2|TRBV30
AWRDLYAGGYT
>TRBJ1-3|TRBV7-2
ASSPQVSSGNTIY